A selection of T cell receptor beta chains follows, all from one sample in a study of OX40 agonist ivuxolimab in advanced cancers. Assay used: immunoSEQ multiplex PCR; TCRdb lists only in-frame clones, some missing. The sample shows 50,000 to 75,000 clones, 87% of them seen only once. This specimen consisted of CD4+ or CD8+ T cells sorted from blood, obtained in a trial of the OX40 agonist ivuxolimab. The receptors shown here come from an adult with an advanced solid tumor such as melanoma, head and neck, liver or kidney cancer. Each CDR3 is given with its conserved first and last residue. D genes are given only for firm matches. Rows may omit the clone size; those that give it use once, few, many or a size class.

>TRBD2|-|TRBJ2-5|TRBV7-3
CASSLRGVETQYF
TGTGCCAGCAGCTTACGGGGGGTTGAGACCCAGTACTTC
>TRBD1|-|TRBJ1-1|TRBV10-1
CASSERQGSAEAFF
TGCGCCAGCAGTGAAAGACAGGGAAGCGCTGAAGCTTTCTTT
>TRBD1|few|TRBJ2-4|TRBV13
CASSLRQGAQNIQYF
TGTGCCAGCAGCCTCCGACAGGGGGCGCAGAACATTCAGTACTTC
>TRBD2|-|TRBJ2-2|TRBV7-2
CASSFSGGPGTGELFF
TGTGCCAGCAGCTTCTCGGGAGGGCCGGGGACCGGGGAGCTGTTTTTT
>TRBD1|once|TRBJ1-2|TRBV19
CASSIVGQLNYGYTF
TGTGCCAGTAGTATAGTGGGACAGCTCAACTATGGCTACACCTTC
>-|-|TRBJ1-2|TRBV12-2
CASRLGLGAKNGYTF
TGTGCAAGTCGCTTAGGATTAGGGGCGAAGAATGGCTACACCTTC
>-|-|TRBJ1-4|TRBV18
CASLDTTNEKLFF
TGTGCCAGCTTAGACACGACTAATGAAAAACTGTTTTTT
>-|-|TRBJ1-5|TRBV29-1
CSVSDPNQPQHF
TGCAGCGTCTCGGACCCCAATCAGCCCCAGCATTTT
>-|-|TRBJ1-1|TRBV19
CASSIERRGGPPEAFF
TGTGCCAGTAGTATAGAGCGACGAGGGGGTCCACCTGAAGCTTTCTTT
>-|-|TRBJ2-1|TRBV5-5
CASSFPDKRSYNEQFF
TGTGCCAGCAGCTTCCCTGACAAAAGGTCCTACAATGAGCAGTTCTTC
>TRBD2|-|TRBJ2-1|TRBV28
CASSSEGLAAGYNEQFF
TGTGCCAGCAGTTCCGAGGGACTAGCGGCAGGTTACAATGAGCAGTTCTTC
>-|-|TRBJ2-7|TRBV9
CASSVDWDGYEQYF
TGTGCCAGCAGCGTAGATTGGGATGGCTACGAGCAGTACTTC
>TRBD1|-|TRBJ2-7|TRBV28
CASNWAGGEQYF
TGTGCCAGCAACTGGGCAGGGGGAGAGCAGTACTTC
>-|-|TRBJ1-4|TRBV19
CASSIVFRVKEEKLFF
TGTGCCAGTAGTATAGTTTTCCGGGTTAAGGAAGAAAAACTGTTTTTT
>TRBD1|-|TRBJ1-1|TRBV11-3
CASSPGQVARDEAFF
TGTGCCAGCAGCCCTGGACAGGTGGCTAGGGATGAAGCTTTCTTT
>-|-|TRBJ1-3|TRBV19
CASNLISGNTIYF
TGTGCCAGTAATTTGATCTCTGGAAACACCATATATTTT
>-|-|TRBJ2-7|TRBV4-1
CASSSSPSRAGDSYEQYF
TGCGCCAGCAGTTCAAGCCCCTCGAGAGCAGGGGACTCCTACGAGCAGTACTTC
>-|once|TRBJ1-3|TRBV7-9
CAGQGVGNTIYF
TGTGCCGGCCAAGGGGTCGGAAACACCATATATTTT
>-|-|TRBJ2-3|TRBV30
CAWSAGTSDTQYF
TGTGCCTGGAGCGCCGGGACCTCAGATACGCAGTATTTT
>-|-|TRBJ2-7|TRBV28
CASRRPAAYEQYF
TGTGCCAGCAGGCGTCCGGCAGCCTACGAGCAGTACTTC
>TRBD2|-|TRBJ2-1|TRBV10-1
CASSWNGISGASYNEQFF
TGCGCCAGTTCCTGGAACGGGATAAGCGGGGCGTCCTACAATGAGCAGTTCTTC
>-|-|TRBJ1-1|TRBV10-1
CASSEFRGLVNTEAFF
TGCGCCAGCAGTGAGTTCAGGGGCTTGGTGAACACTGAAGCTTTCTTT
>-|-|TRBJ2-7|TRBV5-1
CASRYLRDTAGYEQYF
TGCGCCAGCAGGTACCTTAGGGACACCGCAGGCTACGAGCAGTACTTC
>TRBD1|-|TRBJ1-2|TRBV7-2
CASSLALDRGLYGYTF
TGTGCCAGCAGCTTAGCGCTCGACAGGGGGCTTTATGGCTACACCTTC
>-|-|TRBJ2-7|TRBV6-5
CASSPGGRGVYEQYF
TGTGCCAGCAGCCCGGGAGGCAGGGGGGTCTACGAGCAGTACTTC
>-|-|TRBJ2-7|TRBV10-3
CAISESLAHSGEQYF
TGTGCCATCAGTGAGTCCTTGGCCCATTCGGGTGAGCAGTACTTC
>-|-|TRBJ1-2|TRBV25-1
CASSDPGRLSRGYTF
TGTGCCAGCAGTGACCCGGGACGGCTGAGCAGGGGCTACACCTTC
>TRBD1|-|TRBJ1-1|TRBV6-6
CASGTTGAEAFF
TGTGCCAGCGGTACTACAGGGGCGGAGGCTTTCTTT
>TRBD1|-|TRBJ1-4|TRBV5-1
CASSRRDRNVEKLFF
TGCGCCAGCAGCCGAAGGGACAGAAACGTCGAAAAACTGTTTTTT
>-|medium-sized|TRBJ1-2|TRBV28
CASSPPGSEVYGYTF
TGTGCCAGCAGTCCCCCGGGCAGTGAAGTCTATGGCTACACCTTC
>-|-|TRBJ2-5|TRBV25-1
CASSHLAGTTETQYF
TGTGCCAGCAGCCATTTGGCGGGAACAACGGAGACCCAGTACTTC
>-|once|TRBJ1-5|TRBV2
CASREGTAGNQPQHF
TGTGCCAGCAGGGAAGGGACGGCGGGGAATCAGCCCCAGCATTTT
>TRBD2|-|TRBJ2-2|TRBV7-6
CASSWSGGARTGELFF
TGTGCCAGCAGCTGGAGCGGGGGGGCCAGGACCGGGGAGCTGTTTTTT
>-|-|TRBJ2-5|TRBV7-2
CASSLAPKETQYF
TGTGCCAGCAGCTTAGCTCCAAAAGAGACCCAGTACTTC
>TRBD2|-|TRBJ2-3|TRBV9
CASPSGSSTDTQYF
TGTGCCAGCCCTAGCGGGAGTTCCACAGATACGCAGTATTTT
>-|-|TRBJ1-5|TRBV30
CAWSPGGAGKGPQHF
TGTGCCTGGAGTCCTGGTGGGGCAGGGAAGGGGCCCCAGCATTTT
>TRBD2|-|TRBJ2-2|TRBV19
CASSLPPPQTSGVTGELFF
TGTGCCAGTAGTTTACCTCCTCCTCAGACTAGCGGGGTCACCGGGGAGCTGTTTTTT
>-|-|TRBJ2-5|TRBV2
CASSEWTTPQETQYF
TGTGCCAGCAGTGAATGGACGACACCTCAAGAGACCCAGTACTTC
>-|-|TRBJ1-4|TRBV6-6
CASRSGQIATNEKLFF
TGTGCCAGCAGATCTGGACAGATCGCAACTAATGAAAAACTGTTTTTT
>-|-|TRBJ2-1|TRBV9
CASSVGHSSYNEQFF
TGTGCCAGCAGCGTAGGGCACAGCTCCTACAATGAGCAGTTCTTC
>-|-|TRBJ1-5|TRBV6-1
CASSSQTDNQPQHF
TGTGCCAGCAGTTCCCAGACAGACAATCAGCCCCAGCATTTT
>-|-|TRBJ1-1|TRBV7-9
CASSSFDWGADTEAFF
TGTGCCAGCAGCTCTTTTGATTGGGGGGCGGACACTGAAGCTTTCTTT
>TRBD2|-|TRBJ2-3|TRBV9
CASSVGLAGVDAADTQYF
TGTGCCAGCAGCGTAGGCCTAGCGGGGGTCGATGCCGCAGATACGCAGTATTTT
>-|-|TRBJ2-3|TRBV6-5
CAIRGGPTDTQYF
TGTGCCATTAGGGGGGGGCCCACAGATACGCAGTATTTT
>TRBD1|-|TRBJ1-2|TRBV30
CAWSVLNPAGQYNYGYTF
TGTGCCTGGAGTGTCCTAAACCCAGCGGGACAGTATAACTATGGCTACACCTTC
>-|-|TRBJ1-2|TRBV5-1
CASSGSGHGYTF
TGCGCCAGCAGCGGGTCAGGCCATGGCTACACCTTC
>TRBD1|-|TRBJ2-7|TRBV29-1
CSVVGQAYEQYF
TGCAGCGTTGTTGGACAGGCCTACGAGCAGTACTTC
>TRBD1|-|TRBJ1-3|TRBV10-3
CAISDVGQVVRNTIYF
TGTGCCATCAGTGATGTGGGACAGGTTGTGAGAAACACCATATATTTT
>-|-|TRBJ1-3|TRBV9
CASSAQLFIRSGNTIYF
TGTGCCAGCAGCGCCCAGCTTTTTATTCGCTCTGGAAACACCATATATTTT
>-|-|TRBJ1-2|TRBV19
CASSIDSVGGYTF
TGTGCCAGTAGTATAGATTCGGTTGGGGGCTACACCTTC
>-|-|TRBJ2-5|TRBV5-1
CASSSGDWSPETQYF
TGCGCCAGCAGCTCGGGGGACTGGTCTCCAGAGACCCAGTACTTC
>-|-|TRBJ1-1|TRBV7-2
CASSLAGSGTEAFF
TGTGCCAGCAGCTTAGCGGGATCCGGCACTGAAGCTTTCTTT
>-|-|TRBJ2-3|TRBV5-6
CASSFPGSDTQYF
TGTGCCAGCAGCTTCCCGGGCTCAGATACGCAGTATTTT